This T cell receptor (beta chain) was recovered during a study of beta chain features in type 1 diabetes. Expressed TCRB transcripts got sequenced, as all isolated RNA was reverse transcribed. The assay was immunoSEQ multiplex PCR, and TCRdb's table has in-frame clones only and misses some. This table has 200,000 to 250,000 clones, 25% to 35% appearing once. This clone was picked up many times. Sequenced sample: central memory CD4+ T cells from blood. This sequence was found in a man aged 25-45 years in good health.

In DNA, the CDR3 is TGTGCCAGCAGCCCTGACAGGGGCGACGAGCAGTACTTC. This encodes CASSPDRGDEQYF. The chain links TRBV11-3 to TRBJ2-7; 8 bases map to TRBD1. Germline CDR1 and CDR2: SGHNT and YENEEA. This CDR3 is 13 amino acids long. The J segment lost 5 bases and the V segment lost 5 bases, leaving 5 bases of the junction unmatched.